These 14 T cell receptor beta chains originate from one sample sequenced in a study of T cell repertoires in cytomegalovirus infection. TCRdb ran MiXCR on the reads and lists one entry per CDR3 protein. The profile shows hundreds of thousands of distinct CDR3 sequences, approximately 25% of them singletons. Material: CD8+ T cells from PBMCs. The receptors here all came from a human donor in good health (CMV status not recorded). Some clones in this sample may be carry-over from other donors' samples.

This chain links TRBV20-1 with TRBJ2-7; no reliable D call. Germline V gives CDR1 DFQATT, CDR2 SNEGSKA (reference sequence). The CDR3 runs 12 residues. Trimming left V 5 bases short and J 3 bases short, with 11 bases between. This CDR3 is CSASLSGYEQYV. CDR3 nucleotides: TGCAGTGCTTCCCTCTCTGGCTACGAGCAGTACGTC.

This clonotype was observed a handful of times. The CDR3 is CASSYPAERAFF. The DNA of the CDR3 is TGTGCCAGCAGTTATCCGGCTGAGAGGGCTTTCTTT. J is TRBJ1-1 and V is TRBV6-6; unclear D gene. This CDR3 is 12 amino acids long. V lost 3 bases to trimming and J lost 11 bases, with 13 bases between them. Looked up from germline, CDR1 is MNHNY and CDR2 is SVGAGI (reference sequence).

This clonotype was counted at least ten times. In DNA, the CDR3 is TGTGCCAGCAGCCTACACGGACAGCAACGGATTGAAAAACTGTTTTTT. Translation: CASSLHGQQRIEKLFF. The chain carries TRBV14 and TRBJ1-4; possibly TRBD1 for D (6 bases). Germline V lookup: CDR1 SGHDN, CDR2 FVKESK. V lost 4 bases to trimming and J lost 7 bases, with 19 bases between them. The CDR3 extends over 16 amino acids.

This clonotype was observed a handful of times. The genes are TRBV7-9 and TRBJ2-1, with a possible D match to TRBD1 (5 bases). V was cut by 3 bases and J by 6 bases, with 12 bases left in between. The length of the CDR3 is 14 residues. From germline, CDR1 is SEHNR and CDR2 FQNEAQ (reference sequence). The CDR3 region has the DNA TGTGCCAGCAGCTTTGGGGCATGGGGCAATGAGCAGTTCTTC. Protein: CASSFGAWGNEQFF.

This clonotype came up a few times. This rearrangement joins TRBV4-3 to TRBJ1-3; D is unresolved. The CDR3 length is 15 residues. CDR1 and CDR2 (germline): LGHNA, YSLEER. V gave up 0 bases and J gave up 1 base, with 7 bases separating them. CDR3 sequence: CASSQDRGSGNTIYF. The CDR3 DNA follows: TGCGCCAGCAGCCAAGATCGGGGTTCTGGAAACACCATATATTTT.

The chain carries TRBV12-5 and TRBJ2-2; TRBD2 is a possible D gene (6 bases). Trimming took off 2 bases at V and 0 bases at J, with 13 bases between the two ends. Germline-derived CDR1 and CDR2 are LGHNT and FRNRAP. This CDR3 is built from 17 residues. CDR3 protein: CASGLTGTQANTGELFF. CDR3 coding DNA: TGTGCTAGTGGTTTGACCGGGACTCAAGCGAACACCGGGGAGCTGTTTTTT.

This clonotype occurred once. The genes are TRBV2 and TRBJ1-1; 7 nucleotides agree with TRBD1. The V segment lost 1 base and the J segment 1 base; nucleotides outside the gene matches: 6. CDR3 size: 16 residues. Germline CDR1 is SNHLY and CDR2 is FYNNEI. CDR3 DNA: TGTGCCAGCAGTGAAGAGGGGGCTTCCACGAACACTGAAGCTTTCTTT. Residues: CASSEEGASTNTEAFF.

This sequence joins TRBV6-6 and TRBJ2-2; D is possibly TRBD1 (6 bases). V was trimmed by 2 bases and J by 0 bases, leaving 16 bases between them. Germline V gene data show CDR1 as MNHNY and CDR2 as SVGAGI (reference sequence). There are 18 residues in the CDR3. The CDR3 DNA follows: TGTGCCAGCAGTTACCCCACGACGGGACACCCGAACACCGGGGAGCTGTTTTTT. The encoded protein is CASSYPTTGHPNTGELFF.

This clonotype occurred many times. The rearrangement joins TRBV7-2 to TRBJ2-1; possibly TRBD2 for D (5 bases). CDR1 is SGHTA, CDR2 FQGNSA, per germline. There are 14 residues in the CDR3. With 3 bases removed from V and 6 bases from J, the gap between germline ends came to 12 bases. CDR3 coding DNA: TGTGCCAGCAGCTTCCCTGGGCTAGCCAATGAGCAGTTCTTC. Translation gives CASSFPGLANEQFF.

This clonotype came up many times. The J gene is TRBJ2-1, the V gene TRBV28; 8 bases map to TRBD2. Germline V gives CDR1 MDHEN, CDR2 SYDVKM. This CDR3 has 15 amino acids. J lost 10 bases, V lost 2 bases, and 10 bases had no gene match. As DNA, the CDR3 is TGTGCCAGCAGTTTAGTTACTACGGGGGGGCAAGAGCAGTTCTTC. Protein product: CASSLVTTGGQEQFF.

The chain has TRBV7-9 and TRBJ2-5; the match to TRBD2 covers 7 bases. The length of the CDR3 is 17 residues. The V segment lost 3 bases and the J segment 5 bases; nucleotides outside the gene matches: 15. The germline V gene encodes CDR1 SEHNR and CDR2 FQNEAQ (reference sequence). CDR3 bases: TGTGCCAGCAGCTTGGGAGGAATAGACTGGGGGGGTGAGACCCAGTACTTC. It encodes CASSLGGIDWGGETQYF.

This clonotype was counted ten times or more. The chain couples TRBV4-2 to TRBJ1-5; no reliable D call. V gave up 1 base and J gave up 2 bases, with 6 bases separating them. The length of the CDR3 is 14 residues. Germline values: CDR1 LGHNA, CDR2 YNFKEQ. The CDR3 region is CASSQGAGNQPQHF. The CDR3 DNA follows: TGTGCCAGCAGCCAAGGGGCGGGCAATCAGCCCCAGCATTTT.

This clonotype was seen just once. One base away lies a much larger clone, so this may be a sequencing read error. The DNA of the CDR3 is TGTGCCAGCTTCGACATGGACTGGACTGAAGCTTTCTTT. It encodes CASFDMDWTEAFF. This chain connects TRBV6-1 to TRBJ1-1, with D uncertain. V was cut by 8 bases and J by 5 bases, with 15 bases left in between. The CDR3 runs 13 residues. In germline, CDR1 is MNHNS, CDR2 SASEGT.

As for this clonotype: With a much larger clone just one base away, this may be a read error. The chain recombines TRBV28 with TRBJ1-1; D gene ambiguous. The CDR3 is 13 residues long. Germline V lookup: CDR1 MDHEN, CDR2 SYDVKM. CDR3 DNA: TGTGTCAGCAGTATCACCCGGGACACTGAAGCTTTCTTT. This sequence encodes CVSSITRDTEAFF.